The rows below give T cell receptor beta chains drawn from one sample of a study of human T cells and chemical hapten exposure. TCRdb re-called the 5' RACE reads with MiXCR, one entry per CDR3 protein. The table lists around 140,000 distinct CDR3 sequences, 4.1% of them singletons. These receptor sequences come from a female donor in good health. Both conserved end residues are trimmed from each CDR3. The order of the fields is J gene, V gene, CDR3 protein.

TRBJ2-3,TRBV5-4,ASSLRGAKDTQY
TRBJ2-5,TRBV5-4,ASSLVGAGGETQY
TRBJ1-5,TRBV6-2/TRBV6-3,ASSSSGSGQPQH
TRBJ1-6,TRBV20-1,SARVRGWNYNSPLH
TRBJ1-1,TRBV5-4,ASSHGGRGTEAF
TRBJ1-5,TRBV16,ASSQSAGGGQPQH
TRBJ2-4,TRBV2,ASTLWSSPSIQY
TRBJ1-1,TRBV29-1,SAGTVREAF
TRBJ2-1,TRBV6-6,ASKQGANTPQF
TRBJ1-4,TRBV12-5,ASGGGTGWNEKLF
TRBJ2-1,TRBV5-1,ASWTSTGNEQF
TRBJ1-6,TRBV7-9,ASSLYDGDNSPLH
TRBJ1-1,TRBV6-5,ASRQSLNTEAF
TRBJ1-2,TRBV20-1,SARRTGNLYGYT
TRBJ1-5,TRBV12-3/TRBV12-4,ASSTQGHQPQH
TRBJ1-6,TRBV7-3,ASSLQGQGNSPLH
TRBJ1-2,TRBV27,ASSLGGNYGYT
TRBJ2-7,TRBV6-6,ASSHGHSYEQY
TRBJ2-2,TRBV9,ASSVGLAGAFTGELF
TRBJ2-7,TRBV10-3,AISESRDDEQY
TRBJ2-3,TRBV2,ASSEERGGGDTQY
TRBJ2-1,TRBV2,ASSELAGAYEQF
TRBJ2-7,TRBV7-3,ASSLRTGSEQY
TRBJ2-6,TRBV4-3,ASSQERERSGANVLT
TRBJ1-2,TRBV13,ASSLRTGGTNYGYT
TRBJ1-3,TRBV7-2,ASSTQQGPENTIY
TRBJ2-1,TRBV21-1,ASSPQENEQF
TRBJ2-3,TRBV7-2,ASSLGQATRTDTQY
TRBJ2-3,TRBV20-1,SAREPGGNRWGDTQY
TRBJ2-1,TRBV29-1,SVEDRRSGQEQF
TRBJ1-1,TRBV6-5,ASSGFQGAKIDTEAF
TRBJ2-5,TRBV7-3,ASSARPRLAGGLETQY
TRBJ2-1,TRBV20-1,SAKIGPSSGEQF
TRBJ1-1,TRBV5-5,ASSLRQGGTEAF
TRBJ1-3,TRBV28,ASTEGHGNTIY
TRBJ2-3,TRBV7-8,ASSLGIPGVRDTQY
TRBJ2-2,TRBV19,ASSIFDRGSGELF
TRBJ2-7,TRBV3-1,ASSQDVTGVGEQY
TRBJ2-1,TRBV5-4,ASSRSYVQREQF
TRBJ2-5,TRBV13,ASSWGPGDREETQY
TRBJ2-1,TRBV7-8,ASSLVGGAAYNEQF
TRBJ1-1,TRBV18,ASSQDTNTEAF
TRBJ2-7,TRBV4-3,ASSLRTPGAEQY
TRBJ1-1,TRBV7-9,ASSFQSGVGTEAF
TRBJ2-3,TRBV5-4,ASSPDRVSWTDTQY
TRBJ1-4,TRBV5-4,ASSLVPAEKLF
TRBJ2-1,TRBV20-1,SARVFPGGWF
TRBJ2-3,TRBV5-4,ASSLAVRPDTQY
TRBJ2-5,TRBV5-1,ASTLGYQETQY
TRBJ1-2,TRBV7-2,ASSLGTDNYGYT
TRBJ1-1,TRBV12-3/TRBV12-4,ASSPGRCNTEAF
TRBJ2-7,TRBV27,ASNRAGGAYEQY